These 3 T cell receptor beta chains came from one sample sequenced in a study of CD8 T cells in seronegative destructive rheumatoid arthritis. Measured with immunoSEQ multiplex PCR; TCRdb has only the in-frame clones, and not every one. The data hold under 15,000 clones, with 83% observed a single time. Sequencing input: CD8+ T cells from blood. The receptors shown here come from a woman between 25 and 49 years old with seronegative destructive rheumatoid arthritis.

CDR3 nucleotides: TGTGCCAGCAGTTCCCTCCTCACCAGGGGTACGACCGGGGAGCTGTTTTTT. Protein product: CASSSLLTRGTTGELFF. The chain uses TRBV27 and TRBJ2-2, with D tentatively TRBD1 (6 bases). This CDR3 comprises 17 residues. Germline loops: CDR1 MNHEY, CDR2 SMNVEV (reference sequence). With 4 bases removed from V and 5 bases from J, the gap between germline ends came to 20 bases.

The rearrangement joins TRBV30 to TRBJ2-2, with 9 positions matching TRBD1. In germline, CDR1 is GTSNPN, CDR2 SVGIG (reference sequence). This CDR3 spans 17 amino acids. The J segment lost 3 bases and the V segment lost 3 bases, leaving 11 bases of the junction unmatched. DNA of the CDR3: TGTGCCTGGAGCGCCGGGACAGGGATGGCAGACACCGGGGAGCTGTTTTTT. Amino acid sequence: CAWSAGTGMADTGELFF. Full variable domain (outside the CDR3, taken from reference TRBV30 and TRBJ2-2): SQTIHQWPATLVQPVGSPLSLECTVEGTSNPNLYWYRQAAGRGLQLLFYSVGIGQISSEVPQNLSASRPQDRQFILSSKKLLLSDSGFYLCAWSAGTGMADTGELFFGEGSRLTVL.

CDR3: CAWSVMGGIGEKLFF. The CDR3 nucleotides read TGTGCCTGGAGTGTAATGGGGGGGATCGGCGAAAAACTGTTTTTT. This chain connects TRBV30 to TRBJ1-4; D possibly corresponds to TRBD1 (5 bases). There are 15 residues in the CDR3. Trimming pared 0 bases from V and 8 bases from J, leaving 16 bases between. Germline CDR1 is GTSNPN and CDR2 is SVGIG (reference sequence).